The clone carrying this T cell receptor (beta chain) showed up many times. Its specificity is not known. V lost 0 bases and J lost 4, with 11 bases in between. The CDR3 runs to 15 residues. Germline V gives CDR1 SGHRS, CDR2 YFSETQ. A single record per CDR3 protein comes from TCRdb applying MiXCR to the 5' RACE reads. The sample holds about 77,000 distinct CDR3 sequences; about 15% are singletons and the top ten take 2.9%. This entry is derived from a study of early T cells in non-severe SARS-CoV-2 infection. The study's findings and limits: Private and CD4 specificities were missed by VDJdb matching, which favored anti-spike CD8 responses.

The TCR was taken from an adult who was a healthcare worker with PCR-confirmed SARS-CoV-2 infection or an uninfected control (not recorded which). V is TRBV5-1 and J is TRBJ2-1; D perhaps matches TRBD1 (6 bases). Source material: whole blood. The CDR3 DNA sequence: TGCGCCAGCAGCTTGGCAGGACAGTTGTACAATGAGCAGTTCTTC. Translated, it gives CASSLAGQLYNEQFF.